This T cell receptor beta chain comes out of a study of cytomegalovirus exposure and HLA in healthy donors. Study background: Earlier results showed approximately 110 million unique TCR beta sequences derived from about 179 million T cells. Findings of the study overall: Later analysis suggested most CMV-associated TCR beta chains were HLA-restricted.

About this clone itself: Its antigen remains unidentified.

This PCR relied on a set of 60 Vbeta primers and 13 Jbeta primers. Data came from immunoSEQ multiplex PCR; TCRdb stores just in-frame clones and leaves some out. The sample yields over 200,000 clones, 70% to 85% seen once. This CDR3 region has 16 residues. Per the germline V gene, CDR1 is SGDLS and CDR2 is YYNGEE. Trimming took off 0 bases at V and 2 bases at J, with 12 bases between the two ends. The V gene is TRBV9, the J gene TRBJ1-3; no reliable D call. The sequencing input was PBMCs. This receptor was identified in a woman between 35 and 50 years old in good health and CMV-seronegative. CDR3 loop: CASSVETRGPGNTIYF. The CDR3 DNA follows: TGTGCCAGCAGCGTAGAGACCCGAGGGCCTGGAAACACCATATATTTT. Using reference TRBV9 and TRBJ1-3 for the parts outside the CDR3, the full variable domain is DSGVTQTPKHLITATGQRVTLRCSPRSGDLSVYWYQQSLDQGLQFLIQYYNGEERAKGNILERFSAQQFPDLHSELNLSSLELGDSALYFCASSVETRGPGNTIYFGEGSWLTVV.